Listed here are 14 T cell receptor beta chains from one sample, sequenced in a study of cytomegalovirus exposure and HLA in healthy donors. PCR amplification relied on 60 Vbeta primers (plus 13 Jbeta primers). Measured with immunoSEQ multiplex PCR; TCRdb has only the in-frame clones, and not every one. Here the sample spans under 200,000 clones, 79% being singletons. Sequences were obtained from PBMCs. The receptor source for this set is a woman between 40 and 55 years old in good health and CMV-seronegative.

V usage is TRBV6-1 and J usage is TRBJ2-5; possible D gene TRBD1, 5 bases. The ends were cut back, 2 bases at V and 7 bases at J, with 11 bases in the middle. Germline V gene sequence: CDR1 MNHNS, CDR2 SASEGT. This CDR3 is 13 amino acids long. CDR3 nucleotide sequence: TGTGCCAGCAGTGAACGTGGGGCCCGGACCCAGTACTTC. Translation gives CASSERGARTQYF.

This clone occurred once. The V gene is TRBV19, the J gene TRBJ2-7; TRBD2 agrees at 8 bases. CDR1 is LNHDA, CDR2 SQIVND, per germline (reference sequence). This CDR3 region has 15 residues. The V gene end was trimmed by 3 bases and the J gene end by 0 bases; junction bases not matched to a gene: 4. CDR3 protein: CASSISGASSYEQYF. DNA for the CDR3: TGTGCCAGTAGTATTAGCGGGGCAAGCTCCTACGAGCAGTACTTC. The full variable domain, in which reference TRBV19 and TRBJ2-7 provide the parts outside the CDR3, is DGGITQSPKYLFRKEGQNVTLSCEQNLNHDAMYWYRQDPGQGLRLIYYSQIVNDFQKGDIAEGYSVSREKKESFPLTVTSAQKNPTAFYLCASSISGASSYEQYFGPGTRLTVT.

CDR3 in amino acids: CASSKQGARFDGYTF. The DNA of the CDR3 is TGTGCCAGCAGCAAACAGGGGGCGCGCTTCGATGGCTACACCTTC. The rearrangement uses TRBV5-6 and TRBJ1-2, with TRBD1 matching 9 bases. With V trimmed by 4 bases and J by 6 bases, 10 bases remained unmatched. Germline CDR1 is SGHDT and CDR2 is YYEEEE. This CDR3 spans 15 amino acids.

The chain joins TRBV7-9 to TRBJ1-5; 8 bases are a match to TRBD1. V lost 5 bases and J lost 5; bases outside the gene matches: 11. Germline V CDR1 and CDR2: SEHNR, FQNEAQ (reference sequence). The CDR3 is 16 residues long. This CDR3 reads CASSPPDRGEHQPQHF. DNA of the CDR3: TGTGCCAGCAGCCCCCCCGACAGGGGTGAGCATCAGCCCCAGCATTTT.

The chain is built from TRBV7-2 and TRBJ1-4; D gene ambiguous. Germline V gives CDR1 SGHTA, CDR2 FQGNSA. The CDR3 is made up of 16 amino acids. With 5 bases removed from V and 3 bases from J, the gap between germline ends came to 16 bases. The CDR3 spells CASSRQRSRPNEKLFF. The CDR3 region has the DNA TGTGCCAGCAGCCGACAAAGGTCCCGCCCTAATGAAAAACTGTTTTTT.

The chain carries TRBV10-2 and TRBJ2-3; 10 bases are shared with TRBD2. V was pared by 7 bases and J by 4 bases, with 8 bases of the junction left unmatched. CDR3 length: 15 residues. The germline V gene encodes CDR1 WSHSY and CDR2 SAAADI. The CDR3 DNA reads as TGCGCCAGCAAGCCTAGCGGGAGAATTGCAGATACGCAGTATTTT. This translates into CASKPSGRIADTQYF.

The chain links TRBV9 to TRBJ2-6, with TRBD1 as a possible D gene (6 bases). Germline-derived CDR1 and CDR2 are SGDLS and YYNGEE. This CDR3 is 16 amino acids long. With 5 bases removed from V and 0 bases from J, the gap between germline ends came to 12 bases. The DNA of the CDR3 is TGTGCCAGCAGTACAGGGATTTCCTCTGGGGCCAACGTCCTGACTTTC. Its translation is CASSTGISSGANVLTF.

The rearrangement joins TRBV29-1 to TRBJ2-1; 10 nucleotides align to TRBD1. Germline values: CDR1 SQVTM, CDR2 ANQGSEA. The V gene end was trimmed by 7 bases and the J gene end by 1 base; junction bases not matched to a gene: 7. The CDR3 has 15 residues. The CDR3, as DNA: TGCAGCGAGACCAGGACAGGGGGGTCCTACAATGAGCAGTTCTTC. It encodes CSETRTGGSYNEQFF.

The CDR3 protein is CASSENPGRGSDEQFF. The CDR3 DNA follows: TGTGCCAGCAGTGAAAACCCCGGGCGGGGGTCGGATGAGCAGTTCTTC. V is TRBV6-1 and J is TRBJ2-1, with 7 bases fitting TRBD2. The CDR3 has 16 amino acids. Trimming took 2 bases from V and 8 from J; bases not matched to a gene: 12. CDR1 and CDR2 (germline): MNHNS, SASEGT.

This sequence joins TRBV19 and TRBJ1-5; the match to TRBD1 covers 7 bases. This CDR3 has 13 amino acids. CDR1 is LNHDA and CDR2 is SQIVND in the germline V gene (reference sequence). Germline trimming cut 5 bases from V and 6 bases from J; bases unmatched to any gene: 4. CDR3 in DNA: TGTGCCAGTAGTCCAGGGGGACCTCAGCCCCAGCATTTT. Its translation is CASSPGGPQPQHF.

The chain employs TRBV7-9 and TRBJ1-1, with D perhaps matching TRBD1 (5 bases). Germline V gene lookup returns CDR1 SEHNR and CDR2 FQNEAQ (reference sequence). Trimming removed 4 bases from V and 0 bases from J, with 9 bases in between. The CDR3 runs to 14 residues. The CDR3 region is CASSSTELNTEAFF. The CDR3 DNA is TGTGCCAGCAGCTCGACAGAGTTGAACACTGAAGCTTTCTTT.

V and J are TRBV9 and TRBJ2-7; D possibly corresponds to TRBD2 (5 bases). Germline CDR1 and CDR2: SGDLS and YYNGEE. With 4 bases removed from V and 2 bases from J, the gap between germline ends came to 16 bases. The CDR3 runs 15 residues. The CDR3 bases are TGTGCCAGCAGCCCCCATCCGCTCGGGGCCTACGAGCAGTACTTC. Translated: CASSPHPLGAYEQYF.

This chain links TRBV11-3 with TRBJ2-6; 8 bases match TRBD1. The length of the CDR3 is 17 residues. V was clipped by 9 bases and J by 0 bases; unmatched bases: 10. Germline-derived CDR1 and CDR2 are SGHNT and YENEEA. The DNA of the CDR3 is TGTGCCAGTAGACGGACAGGGAAACTCTCTGGGGCCAACGTCCTGACTTTC. Its translation: CASRRTGKLSGANVLTF.

V gene TRBV4-2 combines with J gene TRBJ1-2, with 7 nucleotides matching TRBD1. Unmatched junction bases numbered 14, after V lost 0 bases and J lost 7 bases. CDR3 length: 17 residues. Germline-derived CDR1 and CDR2 are LGHNA and YNFKEQ. The CDR3 DNA follows: TGTGCCAGCAGCCAAGAAGTCGGCAGGGGGGCTTTGGGTGGCTACACCTTC. The encoded protein is CASSQEVGRGALGGYTF.